Presented here are 13 T cell receptor beta chains from one specimen sequenced in a study of T cells after posttransplantation cyclophosphamide. Data came from immunoSEQ multiplex PCR; TCRdb stores just in-frame clones and leaves some out. Recorded here are some 50,000 clones, with no singletons, and the ten leading clones hold over 2%. The sample consisted of PBMCs. These receptors were obtained from a man between 40 and 49 years old in good health, CMV-negative, and a related stem cell transplant donor.

This clone appeared many times. The chain is built from TRBV7-9 and TRBJ1-2; a possible D gene is TRBD1 (5 bases). Per the germline V gene, CDR1 is SEHNR and CDR2 is FQNEAQ (reference sequence). V lost 5 bases and J 6 bases, leaving 16 bases between the germline ends. This CDR3 has 14 amino acids. The CDR3 DNA sequence: TGTGCCAGCAGCCAGGACTACTTCAGGGATGGCTACACCTTC. This translates into CASSQDYFRDGYTF.

In its sample, this clone was seen many times. The rearrangement links TRBV7-8 to TRBJ2-7; 7 bases agree with TRBD1. CDR1 is SGHVS, CDR2 FQNEAQ, per germline. V was pared by 5 bases and J by 5 bases, with 6 bases of the junction left unmatched. The CDR3 is 13 amino acids. This CDR3 is CASSVSQGHEQYF. DNA for the CDR3: TGTGCCAGCAGCGTATCACAGGGGCACGAGCAGTACTTC.

In its sample, this clone was seen many times. The chain links TRBV6-5 to TRBJ1-1, with D possibly TRBD1 on 5 matching bases. Trimming took off 5 bases at V and 3 bases at J, with 16 bases between the two ends. Germline V gene sequence: CDR1 MNHEY, CDR2 SVGAGI. This CDR3 has 15 residues. The CDR3: CASSPPGRAYTEAFF. CDR3 nucleotide sequence: TGTGCCAGCAGTCCCCCCGGCAGGGCCTACACTGAAGCTTTCTTT.

Many counts were recorded for this clone. The V and J genes are TRBV10-3 and TRBJ2-2; 7 nucleotides line up with TRBD2. The V and J ends lost 9 bases and 8 bases, in that order; junction bases with no gene match: 6. This CDR3 spans 12 amino acids. Germline V lookup: CDR1 ENHRY, CDR2 SYGVKD. The CDR3 loop is CAIGGVGGELFF. Here the CDR3 DNA reads TGTGCCATTGGGGGGGTCGGAGGGGAGCTGTTTTTT.

The CDR3 DNA reads as TGTGCCAGCAGACAGGACCTCTACGAGCAGTACTTC. It encodes CASRQDLYEQYF. This chain links TRBV6-5 with TRBJ2-7; a weak D match, TRBD1 (5 bases). The CDR3 consists of 12 residues. The germline V gene has CDR1 MNHEY and CDR2 SVGAGI. V was shortened by 6 bases and J by 3 bases, with 9 bases between the two germline ends.

This clone came up many times. J is TRBJ2-2 and V is TRBV5-3, with 7 nucleotides matching TRBD1. TRBV5-3 is labeled an ORF, and its function is uncertain. This CDR3 has 16 residues. J was trimmed by 5 bases and V by 1 base; bases with no gene match: 8. In nucleotides, the CDR3 is TGTGCCAGAAGCTTGTTCGAGACAGGGATGACCGGGGAGCTGTTTTTT. Translated, it gives CARSLFETGMTGELFF.

This clone was seen at least ten times. The chain recombines TRBV7-9 with TRBJ2-7, with 7 bases lining up with TRBD1. The CDR3 is 16 amino acids. In germline, CDR1 is SEHNR, CDR2 FQNEAQ (reference sequence). The V and J ends lost 1 base and 4 bases, in that order; junction bases with no gene match: 10. CDR3 in DNA: TGTGCCAGCAGCTTAGGAAAGATTTCACAGGGGTACGAGCAGTACTTC. Translating it yields CASSLGKISQGYEQYF.

This clone appeared a few times. The gene calls are TRBV6-5 and TRBJ1-5; 8 nucleotides agree with TRBD1. Trimming at V came to 5 bases and at J to 7 bases, leaving 4 bases not matched to a gene. Germline-derived CDR1 and CDR2 are MNHEY and SVGAGI. CDR3 length: 13 residues. As DNA, the CDR3 is TGTGCCAGCAGTGAAGGACAGGGACAGCCCCAGCATTTT. This gives the protein CASSEGQGQPQHF.

This clone was detected a few times. At one boundary the junction diverges from the germline segment, which might be a read error. The chain joins TRBV28 to TRBJ2-1; no firm D call. Germline assignment: CDR1 MDHEN and CDR2 SYDVKM. The CDR3 contains 16 residues. CDR3 region: CASRSSLSRSYNEQLF. The CDR3 nucleotides are TGTGCCAGCAGATCCTCACTAAGCCGCTCCTACAATGAGCAGCTCTTC.

In its sample, this clone was seen many times. The DNA for the CDR3 is TGTGCCAGTAGTATAGGACTAGCCAGCTACAATGAGCAGTTCTTC. Its translation is CASSIGLASYNEQFF. The chain uses TRBV19 and TRBJ2-1; 7 nucleotides agree with TRBD2. The length of the CDR3 is 15 residues. In germline, CDR1 is LNHDA, CDR2 SQIVND (reference sequence). V shed 1 base, J shed 3 bases, and the junction held 3 bases outside the gene matches. Drawing the rest from reference TRBV19 and TRBJ2-1, the complete variable domain is DGGITQSPKYLFRKEGQNVTLSCEQNLNHDAMYWYRQDPGQGLRLIYYSQIVNDFQKGDIAEGYSVSREKKESFPLTVTSAQKNPTAFYLCASSIGLASYNEQFFGPGTRLTVL.

This clone was recorded many times. This sequence joins TRBV6-5 and TRBJ1-5; no firm D call. Germline V gene sequence: CDR1 MNHEY, CDR2 SVGAGI. The CDR3 has 14 residues. V was shortened by 5 bases and J by 5 bases, with 13 bases between the two germline ends. CDR3 sequence reads: CASSPREGYQPQHF. The CDR3 DNA follows: TGTGCCAGCAGTCCCCGCGAGGGTTATCAGCCCCAGCATTTT.

This clone was detected many times. V usage is TRBV6-5 and J usage is TRBJ1-3, with unresolved D. Deletions cut 4 bases from V and 0 bases from J, with 10 bases between. This CDR3 is 15 amino acids long. Germline CDR1 is MNHEY and CDR2 is SVGAGI. CDR3 sequence (DNA): TGTGCCAGCAGTTCCCCCGGGAGCTCTGGAAACACCATATATTTT. This gives the protein CASSSPGSSGNTIYF.

This clone was recorded at least ten times. J is TRBJ2-5 and V is TRBV18; D possibly corresponds to TRBD1 (5 bases). The V and J ends lost 4 bases and 4 bases respectively, with 13 bases between them. Germline V gene lookup returns CDR1 KGHSH and CDR2 LQKENI. The CDR3 loop spans 14 amino acids. CDR3 nucleotides: TGTGCCAGCTCACTAAATCAGGGCGGAGAGACCCAGTACTTC. Translating it yields CASSLNQGGETQYF.